The sequence of this T cell receptor (beta chain) was determined in a study of human T cells and chemical hapten exposure. Individual cDNA molecules received unique molecular identifiers in the library. A single record per CDR3 protein comes from TCRdb applying MiXCR to the RACE reads. The data contain just under 35,000 distinct CDR3 sequences, about a tenth of them seen just once; the ten biggest clones take up around 25%. Time point described: pre-sensitization, week 0. Sample treatment: therapeutic diphenylcyclopropenone sensitization with weekly scalp DPC. Total RNA was isolated from unfractionated whole blood. Prior to each patch test being applied, blood was drawn. Per the germline V gene, CDR1 is LGHNA and CDR2 is YNFKEQ. The CDR3 sequence is 17 residues long. V was clipped by 0 bases and J by 4 bases; unmatched bases: 6.

The sequence was collected from a man in his fifties or sixties with alopecia areata. Some clones in this sample may be carry-over from other donors' samples. The gene calls are TRBV4-2 and TRBJ2-3; TRBD2 agrees at 11 bases. The source was whole blood, collected in connection with sensitization to the hapten diphenylcyclopropenone (DPC). This CDR3 reads CASSQDPTSGGADTQYF. The CDR3 coding sequence is TGTGCCAGCAGCCAAGACCCCACTAGCGGGGGCGCAGATACGCAGTATTTT.